The 24 T cell receptor beta chains below come from one sample, sequenced in a study of shared clonotypes between healthy human individuals. Only in-frame clones appear in the TCRdb table, and some are missing; sequencing was by immunoSEQ multiplex PCR. This sample has roughly 1,500,000 clones, with approximately 98.5% found just once. Input material: naive CD4+ T cells sorted from blood. Subset specified: CD45RA+ positively selected. The receptors come from a man aged 25-40 years in good health.

The V gene is TRBV18, the J gene TRBJ2-4; TRBD1 matches at 7 bases. Germline V gene data show CDR1 as KGHSH and CDR2 as LQKENI. The CDR3 is 14 residues long. With V trimmed by 2 bases and J by 6 bases, 4 bases remained unmatched. Here the CDR3 reads CASSPSTGPNIQYF. CDR3 sequence (DNA): TGTGCCAGCTCACCATCGACAGGGCCAAACATTCAGTACTTC.

The chain uses TRBV28 and TRBJ1-5; TRBD1 matches at 9 bases. With V trimmed by 8 bases and J by 6 bases, 5 bases remained unmatched. The CDR3 is 13 amino acids. Germline V gene sequence: CDR1 MDHEN, CDR2 SYDVKM. CDR3 in amino acids: CASGGQGTQPQHF. The CDR3 coding sequence is TGTGCCAGCGGGGGACAGGGAACTCAGCCCCAGCATTTT.

The chain combines TRBV9 with TRBJ2-1, with 9 positions matching TRBD1. Germline CDR1 and CDR2: SGDLS and YYNGEE. V shed 0 bases and J 3 bases; nucleotides not matched to a gene: 7. The CDR3 has 17 residues. The CDR3 reads CASSVVPGTGNYNEQFF. In DNA, the CDR3 is TGTGCCAGCAGCGTAGTACCCGGGACAGGGAACTACAATGAGCAGTTCTTC.

J is TRBJ1-4 and V is TRBV9, with D unclear. This CDR3 contains 15 residues. Trimming took 0 bases from V and 10 from J, leaving 16 bases between them. The germline gives CDR1 SGDLS, CDR2 YYNGEE. CDR3 nucleotide sequence: TGTGCCAGCAGCGTAGCCCCCTCTATGAGCGCAAAACTGTTTTTT. Translation: CASSVAPSMSAKLFF.

This clone was counted once. The chain carries TRBV7-8 and TRBJ2-7; TRBD2 matches at 8 bases. This CDR3 spans 15 amino acids. Germline CDR1 reads SGHVS; CDR2 reads FQNEAQ. V trimming: 6 bases; J trimming: 6 bases; junction bases outside the gene matches: 13. The CDR3 is CASSPSGGHKSEQYF. CDR3 DNA: TGTGCCAGCAGTCCGAGCGGGGGACATAAGTCCGAGCAGTACTTC.

The rearrangement links TRBV5-1 to TRBJ1-1, with 8 nucleotides matching TRBD1. J gave up 5 bases and V 4 bases, and 7 bases lay outside the gene matches. CDR1 and CDR2 (germline): SGHRS, YFSETQ. This CDR3 contains 14 residues. In DNA form, the CDR3 reads TGCGCCAGCAGCCCGAATACAGGGGGGACTGAAGCTTTCTTT. It is translated as CASSPNTGGTEAFF.

The gene calls are TRBV7-9 and TRBJ2-1; D perhaps matches TRBD2 (6 bases). The CDR3 loop spans 19 amino acids. Germline lookup yields CDR1 SEHNR and CDR2 FQNEAQ (reference sequence). V was shortened by 2 bases and J by 0 bases, with 20 bases between the two germline ends. The CDR3 spells CASSLKWRGLVDSYNEQFF. DNA for the CDR3: TGTGCCAGCAGCTTAAAGTGGAGGGGACTTGTGGACTCCTACAATGAGCAGTTCTTC. Based on the CDR3 plus reference TRBV7-9 and TRBJ2-1, the full variable domain is DTGVSQNPRHKITKRGQNVTFRCDPISEHNRLYWYRQTLGQGPEFLTYFQNEAQLEKSRLLSDRFSAERPKGSFSTLEIQRTEQGDSAMYLCASSLKWRGLVDSYNEQFFGPGTRLTVL.

The chain links TRBV5-8 to TRBJ1-5; perhaps TRBD1 as D (6 bases). In germline, CDR1 is SGHTS, CDR2 YDEGEE. CDR3 length: 18 residues. Trimming pared 3 bases from V and 0 bases from J, leaving 19 bases between. CDR3 amino acids: CASSWGWRTVYSNQPQHF. The CDR3 DNA follows: TGTGCCAGCAGCTGGGGGTGGAGGACAGTTTATAGCAATCAGCCCCAGCATTTT. Full variable domain (missing parts from reference TRBV5-8 and TRBJ1-5): EAGVTQSPTHLIKTRGQQATLRCSPISGHTSVYWYQQALGLGLQFLLWYDEGEERNRGNFPPRFSGRQFPNYSSELNVNALELEDSALYLCASSWGWRTVYSNQPQHFGDGTRLSIL.

The rearrangement joins TRBV2 to TRBJ2-1; a weak D match, TRBD2 (6 bases). The length of the CDR3 is 11 residues. V lost 6 bases to trimming and J lost 10 bases, with 10 bases between them. Germline CDR1 SNHLY, CDR2 FYNNEI. The CDR3 protein is CASRAGIEQFF. The DNA for the CDR3 is TGTGCCAGCAGGGCGGGGATAGAGCAGTTCTTC.

V usage is TRBV28 and J usage is TRBJ2-3; no reliable D call. V shed 5 bases and J shed 3 bases, with 6 bases lying between them. Germline CDR1 is MDHEN and CDR2 is SYDVKM. The CDR3 spans 12 residues. The chain's CDR3 is CASSPQTDTQYF. CDR3 DNA: TGTGCCAGCAGTCCACAGACAGATACGCAGTATTTT.

The CDR3 nucleotides are TGCGCCAGCAGTCTCCCGCTGGGGGCCTCGGATACGCAGTATTTT. Encoded protein: CASSLPLGASDTQYF. The chain couples TRBV5-1 to TRBJ2-3; D is perhaps TRBD1 (6 bases). CDR3 length: 15 residues. The V end lost 5 bases, the J end lost 6 bases, and 19 bases lay between the germline ends. Germline CDR1 is SGHRS and CDR2 is YFSETQ.

The V call is TRBV9, the J call TRBJ2-3, with a tentative D call TRBD2 (5 bases). Trimming pared 3 bases from V and 7 bases from J, leaving 15 bases between. The length of the CDR3 is 14 residues. CDR1 and CDR2 from the germline V gene are SGDLS and YYNGEE. The CDR3, as DNA: TGTGCCAGCAGCGCAGCGGAAGACGGGTATACGCAGTATTTT. Amino acid sequence: CASSAAEDGYTQYF.

The chain carries TRBV9 and TRBJ2-5; 7 bases agree with TRBD1. Germline assignment: CDR1 SGDLS and CDR2 YYNGEE. J was trimmed by 5 bases and V by 7 bases; bases with no gene match: 17. This CDR3 has 16 amino acids. As DNA, the CDR3 is TGTGCCAGCGGTCCTTCAATTACAGGGGAAAGGGAGACCCAGTACTTC. It translates to CASGPSITGERETQYF.

This sequence joins TRBV9 and TRBJ2-5; D is unresolved. The V gene lost 5 bases and the J gene lost 2 bases, with 7 bases spanning the gap. The germline CDR1 and CDR2 sequences are SGDLS and YYNGEE. The CDR3 runs 12 residues. CDR3 in amino acids: CASSKRQETQYF. CDR3 coding DNA: TGTGCCAGCAGTAAAAGGCAAGAGACCCAGTACTTC.

This clone was seen once. CDR3 nucleotides: TGTGCCAGCAGCAAACCGGGTAAGACAGCGTCGACTAACTATGGCTACACCTTC. It codes for CASSKPGKTASTNYGYTF. The rearrangement links TRBV21-1 to TRBJ1-2; TRBD1 is the table's D call and was not checked against the DNA. TRBV21-1 counts as a pseudogene. The CDR3 contains 18 residues.

The chain joins TRBV29-1 to TRBJ2-7; 11 nucleotides match TRBD1. The CDR3 loop spans 16 amino acids. CDR1 is SQVTM, CDR2 ANQGSEA, per germline. The ends lost 1 base at V and 2 bases at J; junction bases unmatched: 7. CDR3: CSVEARGQGVPYEQYF. As DNA, the CDR3 is TGCAGCGTTGAAGCAAGGGGACAGGGGGTTCCCTACGAGCAGTACTTC.

This chain links TRBV28 with TRBJ1-5; 7 bases are a match to TRBD1. V was pared by 6 bases and J by 5 bases, with 4 bases of the junction left unmatched. Germline CDR1 reads MDHEN; CDR2 reads SYDVKM. The CDR3 is made up of 13 amino acids. CDR3 residues: CASSRGNYQPQHF. CDR3 DNA: TGTGCCAGCAGCAGGGGGAATTATCAGCCCCAGCATTTT.

The chain uses TRBV9 and TRBJ2-3, with TRBD2 matching over 8 bases. Germline V lookup: CDR1 SGDLS, CDR2 YYNGEE. This CDR3 has 18 residues. V lost 2 bases to trimming and J lost 2 bases; unmatched junction nucleotides: 13. The DNA for the CDR3 is TGTGCCAGCAGCGTGCATCCGGGACTAGAAACCCTCACAGATACGCAGTATTTT. Protein: CASSVHPGLETLTDTQYF. The variable domain in full, completed from reference TRBV9 and TRBJ2-3, reads DSGVTQTPKHLITATGQRVTLRCSPRSGDLSVYWYQQSLDQGLQFLIQYYNGEERAKGNILERFSAQQFPDLHSELNLSSLELGDSALYFCASSVHPGLETLTDTQYFGPGTRLTVL.

Remarks on this clone: At the DNA level, this CDR3 is encoded by other sequences in the same sample as well. The chain joins TRBV5-1 to TRBJ2-5; no clear D gene. V was trimmed by 0 bases and J by 3 bases, leaving 6 bases between them. Germline V lookup: CDR1 SGHRS, CDR2 YFSETQ. There are 13 residues in the CDR3. This CDR3 is CASSLAGKETQYF. CDR3 nucleotides: TGCGCCAGCAGCTTGGCCGGAAAAGAGACCCAGTACTTC.

The count of this clone is one. The CDR3 is CASSQAGQDYEQYF. The CDR3 DNA reads TGCGCCAGCAGCCAAGCGGGACAGGACTACGAGCAGTACTTC. The J gene is TRBJ2-7, the V gene TRBV4-3; 8 bases align to TRBD1. V trimming: 1 base; J trimming: 3 bases; junction bases outside the gene matches: 2. Germline CDR1 and CDR2: LGHNA and YSLEER. This CDR3 spans 14 amino acids.

The chain has TRBV27 and TRBJ2-7; 8 bases align to TRBD1. From germline, CDR1 is MNHEY and CDR2 SMNVEV (reference sequence). The CDR3 sequence is 15 residues long. V trimming: 6 bases; J trimming: 1 base; junction bases outside the gene matches: 8. As DNA, the CDR3 is TGTGCCAGCAGCTACTCGAGGACAGGGTCCTACGAGCAGTACTTC. It specifies CASSYSRTGSYEQYF.

The count of this clone is one. This chain uses TRBV7-2 with TRBJ2-3; 8 nucleotides line up with TRBD2. Germline-derived CDR1 and CDR2 are SGHTA and FQGNSA. Trimming cost V 1 base and J 1 base; bases outside gene matches: 4. The CDR3 runs to 16 residues. DNA of the CDR3: TGTGCCAGCAGCTTAGTATGGCGGGAGGGCACAGATACGCAGTATTTT. Translated: CASSLVWREGTDTQYF.

The V and J genes are TRBV7-6 and TRBJ2-7; 10 bases are a match to TRBD2. The V gene end was trimmed by 2 bases and the J gene end by 0 bases; junction bases not matched to a gene: 7. The germline gives CDR1 SGHVS, CDR2 FNYEAQ. This CDR3 spans 17 amino acids. The DNA of the CDR3 is TGTGCCAGCAGCTTACTGGCGACTAGCGGGTTCTCCTACGAGCAGTACTTC. Its protein is CASSLLATSGFSYEQYF. The full variable domain, its missing parts supplied by reference TRBV7-6 and TRBJ2-7, is GAGVSQSPRYKVTKRGQDVALRCDPISGHVSLYWYRQALGQGPEFLTYFNYEAQQDKSGLPNDRFSAERPEGSISTLTIQRTEQRDSAMYRCASSLLATSGFSYEQYFGPGTRLTVT.

The chain links TRBV15 to TRBJ1-2; D is unresolved. This CDR3 is 15 amino acids long. The V end lost 3 bases, the J end lost 0 bases, and 11 bases lay between the germline ends. Germline CDR1 is LNHNV and CDR2 is YYDKDF (reference sequence). CDR3 amino acids: CATSRRTDPNYGYTF. CDR3 nucleotides: TGTGCCACCAGCAGGAGGACTGATCCTAACTATGGCTACACCTTC.